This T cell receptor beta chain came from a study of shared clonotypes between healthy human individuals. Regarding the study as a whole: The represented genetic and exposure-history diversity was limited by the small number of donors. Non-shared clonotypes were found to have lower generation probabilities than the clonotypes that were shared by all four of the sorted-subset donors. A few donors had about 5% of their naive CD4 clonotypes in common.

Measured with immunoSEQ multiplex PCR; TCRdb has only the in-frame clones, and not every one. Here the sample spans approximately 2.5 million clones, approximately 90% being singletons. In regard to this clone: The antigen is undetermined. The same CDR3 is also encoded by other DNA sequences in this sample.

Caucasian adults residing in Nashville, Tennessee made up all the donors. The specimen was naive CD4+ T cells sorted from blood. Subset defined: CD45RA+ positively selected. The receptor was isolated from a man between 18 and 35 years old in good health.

DNA of the CDR3: TGCGCCAGCAGCCAAGGCCTAGCGGGGTACAATGAGCAGTTCTTC. Encoded protein: CASSQGLAGYNEQFF. V gene TRBV4-3 combines with J gene TRBJ2-1, with 9 nucleotides matching TRBD2. The CDR3 contains 15 residues. With V trimmed by 1 base and J by 4 bases, 2 bases remained unmatched. CDR1 and CDR2 (germline): LGHNA, YSLEER.